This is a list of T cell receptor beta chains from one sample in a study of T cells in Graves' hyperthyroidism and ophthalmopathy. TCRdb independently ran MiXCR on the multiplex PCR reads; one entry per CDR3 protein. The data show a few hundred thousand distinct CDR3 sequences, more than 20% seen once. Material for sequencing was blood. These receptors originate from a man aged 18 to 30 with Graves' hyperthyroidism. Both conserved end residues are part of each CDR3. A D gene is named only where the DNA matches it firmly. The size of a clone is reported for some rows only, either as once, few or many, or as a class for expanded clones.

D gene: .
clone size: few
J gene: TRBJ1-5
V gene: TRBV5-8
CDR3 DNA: TGTGCCAGCAGCTTGGTACTGAATAGCAATCAGCCCCAGCATTTT
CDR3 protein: CASSLVLNSNQPQHF

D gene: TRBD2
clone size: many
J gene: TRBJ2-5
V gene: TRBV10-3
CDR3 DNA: TGTGCCATCAGGACTAGCGCCGCTCAAGAGACCCAGTACTTC
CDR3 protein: CAIRTSAAQETQYF

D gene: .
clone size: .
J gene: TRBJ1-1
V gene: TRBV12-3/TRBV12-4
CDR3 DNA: TGTGCCAGCAGTTTCCGGGGTGGAGGCACTGAAGCTTGCTTT
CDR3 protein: CASSFRGGGTEACF

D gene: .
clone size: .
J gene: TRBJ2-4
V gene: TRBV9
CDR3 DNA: TGTGCCAGCAGCACGGGGTTTACTCTAGCCAAAAACATTCAGTACTTC
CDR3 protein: CASSTGFTLAKNIQYF

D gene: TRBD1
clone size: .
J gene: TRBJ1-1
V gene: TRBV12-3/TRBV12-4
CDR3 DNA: TGTGCCAGCAGCCCCCGGGGGAGGGGGCGGGGGACTGAAGCTTTCTTT
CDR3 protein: CASSPRGRGRGTEAFF

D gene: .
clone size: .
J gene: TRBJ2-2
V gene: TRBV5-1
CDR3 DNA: TGCGCCAGCTCCTCCTCAGGCCTCACCGGGGAGCTGTTTTTT
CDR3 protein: CASSSSGLTGELFF

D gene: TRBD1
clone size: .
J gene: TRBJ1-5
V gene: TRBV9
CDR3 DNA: TGTGCCAGCAGCGCGACAGGGGGCCAGCCCCAGCATTTT
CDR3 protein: CASSATGGQPQHF

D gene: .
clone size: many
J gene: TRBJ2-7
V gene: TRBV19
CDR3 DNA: TGTGCCAGTAGTATAGCCTCGGCCGGCTACGAGCAGTACTTC
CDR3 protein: CASSIASAGYEQYF

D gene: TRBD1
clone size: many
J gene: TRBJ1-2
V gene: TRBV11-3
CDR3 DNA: TGTGCCAGCAGCGCCAGGGACAGGGGGCGAGCACGCTTC
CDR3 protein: CASSARDRGRARF

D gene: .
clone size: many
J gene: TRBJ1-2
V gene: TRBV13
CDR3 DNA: TGTGCCAGCAGCTACGGGACATCTGGCTACACCTTC
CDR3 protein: CASSYGTSGYTF

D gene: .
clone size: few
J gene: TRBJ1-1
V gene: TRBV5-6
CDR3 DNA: TGTGCCAGCAGCCATGTAAGAGGTTCGGGCACTGAAGCTTTCTTT
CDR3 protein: CASSHVRGSGTEAFF

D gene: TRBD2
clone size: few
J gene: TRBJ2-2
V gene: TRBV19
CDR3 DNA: TGTGCCAGTAGTATGGGCTCTGGCGGGGGGAACACCGGGGAGCTGTTTTTT
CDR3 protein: CASSMGSGGGNTGELFF

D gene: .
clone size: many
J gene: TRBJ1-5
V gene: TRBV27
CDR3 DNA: TGTGCCAGCAGTTCGTGGAACAGCAATCAGCCCCAGCATTTT
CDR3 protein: CASSSWNSNQPQHF

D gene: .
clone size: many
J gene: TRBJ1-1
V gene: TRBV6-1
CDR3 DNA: TGTGCCAGCAGTGAAAGGGACGTGAACACTGAAGCTTTCTTT
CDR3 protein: CASSERDVNTEAFF

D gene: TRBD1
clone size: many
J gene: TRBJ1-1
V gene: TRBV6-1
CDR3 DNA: TGTGCCAGCAGCAGGGACAGGGATAGTGAAGCTTTCTTT
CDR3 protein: CASSRDRDSEAFF

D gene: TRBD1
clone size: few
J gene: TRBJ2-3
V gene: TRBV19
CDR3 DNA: TGTGCCAGTAGTCCAAGACAGGGGCCAGATACGCAGTATTTT
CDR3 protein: CASSPRQGPDTQYF

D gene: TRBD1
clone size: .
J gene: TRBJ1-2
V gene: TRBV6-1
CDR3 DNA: TGTGCCAGCAGTGAAAGGACAGGCCCCCCTCCTAACTATGGCTACACCTTC
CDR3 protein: CASSERTGPPPNYGYTF

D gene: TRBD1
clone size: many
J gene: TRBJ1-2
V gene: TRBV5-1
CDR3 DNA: TGCGCCAGCAGCCGGACAGGGGGCGCGGACTATGGCTACACCTTC
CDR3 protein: CASSRTGGADYGYTF

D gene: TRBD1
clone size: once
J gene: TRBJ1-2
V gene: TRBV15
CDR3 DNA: TGTGCCACCAGCACCAGGACAGGAAACTATGGCTACACCTTC
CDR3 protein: CATSTRTGNYGYTF

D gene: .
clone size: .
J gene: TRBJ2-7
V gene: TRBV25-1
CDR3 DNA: TGTGCCAGCAGTGAACGTAGTATCGGCACCTACGAGCAGTACTTC
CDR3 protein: CASSERSIGTYEQYF

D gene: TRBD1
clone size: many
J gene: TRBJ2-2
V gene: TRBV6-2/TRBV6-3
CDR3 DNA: TGTGCCAGCAGGCGTCTCGGACAGGGGATCACCGGGGAGCTGTTTTTT
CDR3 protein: CASRRLGQGITGELFF

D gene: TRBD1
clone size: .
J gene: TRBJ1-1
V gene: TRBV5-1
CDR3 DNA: TGCGCCAGCAGCAACGGACAGGGCAACACTGAAGCTTTCTTT
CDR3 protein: CASSNGQGNTEAFF